This T cell receptor beta chain emerged from a study of post-analysis software for immune sequencing data. Study results and caveats: With TRBV5-6, TRBV5-1 and TRBV20-1 included, five TRBV segments were more frequent in patients than in controls. Under the F measure, samples that were prepared in one batch clustered strongly together.

Unique-molecular-identifier-tagged TCR beta cDNA libraries were used. TCRdb recomputed calls from the PCR reads with MiXCR, one row per CDR3 protein. The table records roughly 180,000 distinct CDR3 sequences, around 30% of them present only once. Germline loops: CDR1 SGHAT, CDR2 FQNNGV. V shed 0 bases and J shed 1 base, with 5 bases lying between them. CDR3 length: 14 residues. This clonotype came up many times. The antigen remains undetermined. The sequencing input was blood. The receptor's source is a girl aged 10 to 17 with multiple sclerosis. V gene TRBV11-2 combines with J gene TRBJ2-3; D is possibly TRBD2 (5 bases). CDR3 protein: CASSLDSGTDTQYF. In DNA, the CDR3 is TGTGCCAGCAGCTTAGATAGCGGCACAGATACGCAGTATTTT.